This T cell receptor (beta chain) derives from a study of T cells after yellow fever vaccination (dated by TCRdb to between 2018 and 2021). In terms of the full investigation: The SMART-Seq v4 Ultra Low Input RNA kit was used to prepare libraries from fractions with low cell numbers. Bulk TCR alpha and beta repertoires were sequenced longitudinally to track T-cell clones before and after primary and booster YFV17D yellow fever vaccination. Two healthy male donors made up the cohort, one aged 18 to 29 years and the other aged 30 to 40 years. Blood was collected at multiple timepoints before and after primary and secondary immunization, and bulk PBMC replicates and cell subsets were isolated. Study-wide conclusions, independent of this receptor: A small share of clonotypes occurred in both CD4 and CD8 compartments, likely arising from convergent recombination. Most clones expanded after primary vaccination (around 96% of CD4 and 88% of CD8) were re-detected after the booster, suggesting that broad memory maintenance occurred. Compared with the primary T-cell response, the secondary T-cell response was faster but weaker, reaching its peak on day 5 rather than on day 15. Only a couple of donors were included in the study, so the extent to which the findings can be generalized is limited. FACS-sorted repertoires could contain abundant contaminating clonotypes from the bulk population, so computational filtering was required.

V loses 7 bases at its end and J loses 2 bases; junction bases beyond the gene matches: 1. The CDR3 measures 14 amino acids from cysteine to phenylalanine. The CDR3 DNA has 42 bases and is translated from base 1. The germline V gene provides CDR1 SGHTA and CDR2 FQGNSA. This clonotype was counted a few times. Its antigen is unknown. The sample holds no much larger clone one base away, and base qualities are not on file. This sample was sequenced with an Illumina NovaSeq 6000. Synthesis of TCR cDNA relied on 5'RACE template switching, a step that introduced a universal primer site along with unique molecular identifiers. cDNA synthesis was primed from both the TCR alpha and TCR beta constant segments. Library amplification used two PCR steps, and the second PCR step added sample barcodes and sequencing adapters. Sequencing of libraries was done on Illumina HiSeq 2500 (2x100 bp) or NovaSeq (2x150 bp). The authors' analysis ran thus. MIGEC was used to demultiplex reads and collapse the reads into UMI consensus sequences, and MiXCR was used for V(D)J alignment. Clonotypes responding to the vaccine were identified with edgeR on replicate PBMC samples, with the criteria of FDR below 0.01 and a log2 fold change above 5 up to day 15. Each bulk clonotype received a CD4 or CD8 identity based on whether the sequenced CD4 or CD8 repertoire contained that clonotype at higher abundance. TCRdb cleaned the public reads at Q25 with fastp, built clones with MiXCR and kept in-frame beta chains. Rows with a matching CDR3 protein are joined into one entry that keeps the most common DNA and genes. The authors' filters were not applied to this entry. In all, the sample holds some 390,000 distinct CDR3 sequences, and 15% to 20% of those were seen once. The ten largest clones take up 15% to 20% of the sample.

Read against the paper, the sample's treatment or condition label means: live attenuated yellow fever vaccine strain. At every blood-draw timepoint, two biological replicates of bulk PBMCs were collected. A standard Ficoll-Paque protocol was used to isolate PBMCs from peripheral blood. RNA was extracted with TriZol from bulk PBMCs, CD4 and CD8 fractions, and dextramer-positive and dextramer-negative fractions. In this chain, TRBV7-2 is recombined with TRBJ2-6, with 8 junctional bases fitting TRBD1. The input for sequencing was PBMCs, taken before the yellow fever booster vaccination. The sequence came from a man aged 18 to 35 who received the YFV17D yellow fever vaccine. The bases are TGTGCCAGCAAGGGACAGGCTGGGGCCAACGTCCTGACTTTC. It is translated as CASKGQAGANVLTF.